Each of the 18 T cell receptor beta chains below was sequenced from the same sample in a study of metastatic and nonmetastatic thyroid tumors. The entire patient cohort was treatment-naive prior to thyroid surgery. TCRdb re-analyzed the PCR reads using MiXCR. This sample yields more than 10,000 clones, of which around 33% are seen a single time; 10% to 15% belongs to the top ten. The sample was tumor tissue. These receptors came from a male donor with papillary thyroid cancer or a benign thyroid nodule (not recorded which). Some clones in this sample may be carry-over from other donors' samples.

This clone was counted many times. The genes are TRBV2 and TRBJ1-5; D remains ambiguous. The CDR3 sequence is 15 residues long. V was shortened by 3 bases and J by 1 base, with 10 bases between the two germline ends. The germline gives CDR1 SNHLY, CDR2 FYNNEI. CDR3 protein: CASSDLGGSNQPQHF. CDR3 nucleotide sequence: TGTGCCAGCAGTGACCTCGGAGGGAGCAATCAGCCCCAGCATTTT.

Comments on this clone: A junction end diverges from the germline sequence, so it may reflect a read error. The CDR3 sequence: CASSLDLGYEHYF. The CDR3 DNA reads as TGCGCCAGCAGCCTTGACTTGGGCTACGAGCATTACTTC. The chain combines TRBV5-1 with TRBJ2-7; D is uncertain. CDR3 length: 13 amino acids. Germline assignment: CDR1 SGHRS and CDR2 YFSETQ.

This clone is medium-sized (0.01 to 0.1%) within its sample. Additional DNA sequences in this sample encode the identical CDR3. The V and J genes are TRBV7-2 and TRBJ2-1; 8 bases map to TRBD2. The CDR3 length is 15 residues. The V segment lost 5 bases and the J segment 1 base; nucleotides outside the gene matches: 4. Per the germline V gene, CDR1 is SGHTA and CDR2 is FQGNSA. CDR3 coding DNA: TGTGCCAGCAGCCGGGGACTAGGGTCCTACAATGAGCAGTTCTTC. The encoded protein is CASSRGLGSYNEQFF.

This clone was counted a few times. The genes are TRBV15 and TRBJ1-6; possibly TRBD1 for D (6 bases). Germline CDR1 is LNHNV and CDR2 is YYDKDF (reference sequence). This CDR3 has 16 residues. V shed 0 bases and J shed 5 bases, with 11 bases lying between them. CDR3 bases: TGTGCCACCAGCAGAGATTTGGACAGTGATAATTCACCCCTCCACTTT. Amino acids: CATSRDLDSDNSPLHF. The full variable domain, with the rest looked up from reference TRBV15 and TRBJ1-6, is DAMVIQNPRYQVTQFGKPVTLSCSQTLNHNVMYWYQQKSSQAPKLLFHYYDKDFNNEADTPDNFQSRRPNTSFCFLDIRSPGLGDTAMYLCATSRDLDSDNSPLHFGNGTRLTVT.

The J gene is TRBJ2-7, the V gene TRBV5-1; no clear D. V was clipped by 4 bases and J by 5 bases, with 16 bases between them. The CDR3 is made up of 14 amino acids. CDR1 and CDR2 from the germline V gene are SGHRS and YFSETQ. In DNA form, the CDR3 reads TGCGCCAGCAGCGCAGGATCGTGGCAGAACGAGCAGTACTTC. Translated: CASSAGSWQNEQYF.

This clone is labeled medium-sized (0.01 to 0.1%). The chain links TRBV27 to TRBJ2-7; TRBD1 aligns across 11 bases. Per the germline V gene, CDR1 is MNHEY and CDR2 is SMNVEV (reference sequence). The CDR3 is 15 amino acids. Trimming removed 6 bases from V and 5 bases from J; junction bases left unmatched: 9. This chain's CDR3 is CASRDLRTGGDEQYF. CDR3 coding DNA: TGTGCCAGCAGGGATCTTCGGACAGGGGGCGACGAGCAGTACTTC.

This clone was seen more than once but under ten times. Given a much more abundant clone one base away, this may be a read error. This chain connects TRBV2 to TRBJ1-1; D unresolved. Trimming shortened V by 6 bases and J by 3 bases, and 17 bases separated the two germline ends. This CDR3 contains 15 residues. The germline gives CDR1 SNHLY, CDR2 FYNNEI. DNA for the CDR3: TGTGCCAGCAGCCTCCCCGGACTGGCGGACACTGAAGCTTTCTTT. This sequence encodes CASSLPGLADTEAFF.

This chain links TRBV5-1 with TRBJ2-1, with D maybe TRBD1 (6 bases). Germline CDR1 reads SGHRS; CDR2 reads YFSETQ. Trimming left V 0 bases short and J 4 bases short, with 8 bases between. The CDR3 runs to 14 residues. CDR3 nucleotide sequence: TGCGCCAGCAGCTTGGGTACAGGGTACAATGAGCAGTTCTTC. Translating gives CASSLGTGYNEQFF.

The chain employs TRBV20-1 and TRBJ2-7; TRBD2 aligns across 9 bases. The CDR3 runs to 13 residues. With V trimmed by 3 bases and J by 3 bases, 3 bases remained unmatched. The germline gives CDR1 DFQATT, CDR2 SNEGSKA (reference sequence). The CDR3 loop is CSASPRGGYEQYF. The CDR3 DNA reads TGCAGTGCTAGTCCGCGGGGGGGCTACGAGCAGTACTTC.

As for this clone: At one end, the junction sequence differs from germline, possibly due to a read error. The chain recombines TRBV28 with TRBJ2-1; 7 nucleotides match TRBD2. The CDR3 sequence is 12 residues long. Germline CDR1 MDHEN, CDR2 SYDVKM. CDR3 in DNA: TGTGCCAGCAGCGACTCCCGGGACCGGGGGGTCTTC. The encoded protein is CASSDSRDRGVF.

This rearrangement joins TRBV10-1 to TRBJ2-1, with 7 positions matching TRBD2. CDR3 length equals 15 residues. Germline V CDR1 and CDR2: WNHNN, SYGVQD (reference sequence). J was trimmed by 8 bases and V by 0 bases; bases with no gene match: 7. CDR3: CASSESVGGAHEQFF. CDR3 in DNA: TGCGCCAGCAGTGAGTCTGTGGGAGGGGCCCATGAGCAGTTCTTC.

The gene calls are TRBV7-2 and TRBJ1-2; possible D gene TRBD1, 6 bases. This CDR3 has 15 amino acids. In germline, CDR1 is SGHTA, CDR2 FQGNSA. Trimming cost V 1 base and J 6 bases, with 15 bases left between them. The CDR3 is CASSLVNRDFDGYTF. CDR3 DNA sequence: TGTGCCAGCAGCTTAGTAAACAGGGATTTCGATGGCTACACCTTC.

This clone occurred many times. CDR3 amino acids: CASSARLANEQFF. In DNA form, the CDR3 reads TGCGCCAGCAGCGCACGACTAGCGAATGAGCAGTTCTTC. The J gene is TRBJ2-1, the V gene TRBV5-1, with TRBD2 matching over 8 bases. Germline CDR1 reads SGHRS; CDR2 reads YFSETQ. CDR3 size: 13 residues. The V segment lost 4 bases and the J segment 7 bases; nucleotides outside the gene matches: 4.

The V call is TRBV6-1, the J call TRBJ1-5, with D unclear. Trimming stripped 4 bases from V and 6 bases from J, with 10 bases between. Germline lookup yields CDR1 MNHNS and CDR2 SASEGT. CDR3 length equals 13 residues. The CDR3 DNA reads TGTGCCAGCAGTGCCATGGTAGGTCAGCCCCAGCATTTT. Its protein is CASSAMVGQPQHF.

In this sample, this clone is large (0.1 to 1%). Here the CDR3 DNA reads TGTGCCAGCAGGGGGGACAGGTATCAGCCCCAGCATTTT. Its translation: CASRGDRYQPQHF. The rearrangement links TRBV28 to TRBJ1-5, with 8 nucleotides matching TRBD1. The germline CDR1 and CDR2 sequences are MDHEN and SYDVKM. The CDR3 is 13 amino acids. Germline trimming cut 6 bases from V and 5 bases from J; bases unmatched to any gene: 3.

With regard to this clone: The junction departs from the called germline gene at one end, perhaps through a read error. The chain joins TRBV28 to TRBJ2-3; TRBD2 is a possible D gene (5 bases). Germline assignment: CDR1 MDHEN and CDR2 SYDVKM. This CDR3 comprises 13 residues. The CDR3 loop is CASSPGNSDTQYF. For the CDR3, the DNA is TGTGCTAGCAGCCCGGGAAACTCGGATACGCAGTATTTT.

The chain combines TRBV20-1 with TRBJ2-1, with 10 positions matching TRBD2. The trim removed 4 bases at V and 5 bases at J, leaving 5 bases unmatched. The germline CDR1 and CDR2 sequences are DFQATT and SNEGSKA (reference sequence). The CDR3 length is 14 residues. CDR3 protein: CSATSGRADNEQFF. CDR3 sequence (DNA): TGCAGTGCTACGAGCGGGAGGGCCGACAATGAGCAGTTCTTC.

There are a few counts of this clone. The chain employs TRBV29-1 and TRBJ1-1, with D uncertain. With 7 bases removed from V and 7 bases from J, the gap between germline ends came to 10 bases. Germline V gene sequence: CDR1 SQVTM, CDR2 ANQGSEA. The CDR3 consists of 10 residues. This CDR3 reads CSALQHEAFF. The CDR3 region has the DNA TGCAGCGCTTTACAGCATGAAGCTTTCTTT.